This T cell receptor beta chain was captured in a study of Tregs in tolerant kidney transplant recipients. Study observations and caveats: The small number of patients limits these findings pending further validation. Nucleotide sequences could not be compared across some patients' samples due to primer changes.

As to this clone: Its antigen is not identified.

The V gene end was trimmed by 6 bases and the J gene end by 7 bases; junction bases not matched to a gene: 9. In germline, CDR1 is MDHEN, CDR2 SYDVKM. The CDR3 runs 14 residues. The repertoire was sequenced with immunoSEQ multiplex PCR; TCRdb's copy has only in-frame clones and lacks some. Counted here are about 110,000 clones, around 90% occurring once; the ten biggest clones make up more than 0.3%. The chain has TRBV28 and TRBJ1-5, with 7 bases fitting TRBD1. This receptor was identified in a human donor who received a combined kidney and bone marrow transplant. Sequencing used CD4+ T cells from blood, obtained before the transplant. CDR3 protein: CASSQGWGQQPQHF. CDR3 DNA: TGTGCCAGCAGCCAAGGTTGGGGACAGCAGCCCCAGCATTTT.